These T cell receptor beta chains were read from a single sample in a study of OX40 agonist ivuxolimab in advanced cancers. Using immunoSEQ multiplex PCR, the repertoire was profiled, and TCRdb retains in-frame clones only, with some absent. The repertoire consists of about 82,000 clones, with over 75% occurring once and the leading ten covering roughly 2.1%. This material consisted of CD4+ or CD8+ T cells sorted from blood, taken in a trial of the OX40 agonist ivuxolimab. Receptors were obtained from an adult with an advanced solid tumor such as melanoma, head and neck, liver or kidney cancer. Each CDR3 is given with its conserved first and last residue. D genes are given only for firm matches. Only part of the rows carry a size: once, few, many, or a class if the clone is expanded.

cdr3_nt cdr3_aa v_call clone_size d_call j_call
TGCGCCAGCAGCCAGAGAGGGGACCTTGGCTATGGCTACACCTTC CASSQRGDLGYGYTF TRBV4-1 . . TRBJ1-2
TGTGCCAGCAGTTACTCAGGACTAGCGTTAAATGAGCAGTTCTTC CASSYSGLALNEQFF TRBV6-5 . TRBD2 TRBJ2-1
TGTGCCAGCAGTGAAAGGGGTCTGGGAAACATTCAGTACTTC CASSERGLGNIQYF TRBV6-1 . . TRBJ2-4
TGTGCCAGCTCCCCAACTAGCGGGAGTTACAATGAGCAGTTCTTC CASSPTSGSYNEQFF TRBV18 . TRBD2 TRBJ2-1
TGTGCCTGGGTACCCTACGGACTCGGAGATACGCAGTATTTT CAWVPYGLGDTQYF TRBV30 . . TRBJ2-3
TGCGCCAGCCTGGGAGGTGCAGGGGAAAACACCGGGGAGCTGTTTTTT CASLGGAGENTGELFF TRBV5-1 . . TRBJ2-2
TGTGCCAGCAGTTACTCGGGCAGAAACACTGAAGCTTTCTTT CASSYSGRNTEAFF TRBV6-5 . . TRBJ1-1
TGTGCCAGCAGGACGGGGGCAGATACGCAGTATTTT CASRTGADTQYF TRBV6-1 . . TRBJ2-3
TGTGCCAGCAGACGAAACAGGCAAAGCTCCTACGAGCAGTACTTC CASRRNRQSSYEQYF TRBV6-5 . . TRBJ2-7
TGCGCCAGCAGTCGACTGCCGGGTTCTTCCTACGAGCAGTACTTC CASSRLPGSSYEQYF TRBV5-1 . . TRBJ2-7
TGTGCCAGCCAGCGGGAGATGGGCGGGGAGCTGTTTTTT CASQREMGGELFF TRBV6-1 . TRBD2 TRBJ2-2
TGTGCCAGCAGGCCCCCGGGTCGCCACCACACAGATACGCAGTATTTT CASRPPGRHHTDTQYF TRBV11-3 . . TRBJ2-3
TGTGCCAGCAGTCCTCTTAGAAACAAAAACATTCAGTACTTC CASSPLRNKNIQYF TRBV27 . . TRBJ2-4
TGCGCCAGCAGCACTACGGGAGGGCCTAATGAGCAGTTCTTC CASSTTGGPNEQFF TRBV5-1 once TRBD2 TRBJ2-1
TGTGCCAGCAGTCCAGACTGGAACAATGAGCAGTTCTTC CASSPDWNNEQFF TRBV27 . . TRBJ2-1
TGTGCCAGCAGCGTAGATGGGGCTGGGGTAGCAGGAAACACCATATATTTT CASSVDGAGVAGNTIYF TRBV9 . . TRBJ1-3
TGTGCCATCAGTGGGGGTACGGGCAGGGAAGTTCGGACAGATACGCAGTATTTT CAISGGTGREVRTDTQYF TRBV10-3 few . TRBJ2-3
TGCAGTGCTAGTGACACCGGGGAGCTGTTTTTT CSASDTGELFF TRBV20-1 once . TRBJ2-2
TGTGCCAGCAGCCCGGACTGGACCTCCTACGAGCAGTACTTC CASSPDWTSYEQYF TRBV7-6 . . TRBJ2-7
TGTGCCAGCAGTGAGGGACCGACTCGAGGGGATACGCAGTATTTT CASSEGPTRGDTQYF TRBV6-1 . . TRBJ2-3
TGTGCCATCAGTGAGAGGGGCGCGCCAGCAGATGAGCAGTTCTTC CAISERGAPADEQFF TRBV10-3 . . TRBJ2-1
TGTGCCGGCTCACCACCGTCTCGCGGGTCGGATACGCAGTATTTT CAGSPPSRGSDTQYF TRBV18 . . TRBJ2-3
TGTGCCTGGAAAGGGACAGGGGCTGAGCAGTTCTTC CAWKGTGAEQFF TRBV30 few TRBD1 TRBJ2-1
TGTGCCAGCAGCTTCGGGACTAGCGGGAGTTTCACCGGGGAGCTGTTTTTT CASSFGTSGSFTGELFF TRBV5-6 . TRBD2 TRBJ2-2
TGTGCCAGCAGCCGCTGGACTGACGGGGAGCTGTTTTTT CASSRWTDGELFF TRBV11-1 . . TRBJ2-2